The subject of this entry is one T cell receptor (beta chain). This receptor's antigen is unknown. No base quality information exists; no much larger clone differs at one position. TCRdb names Illumina HiSeq 2500 as the instrument used. Quantitative 5'-RACE with molecular barcodes was used to prepare TCR beta libraries. On the study's bioinformatics: A new computational method, built on a probabilistic model of VDJ rearrangement, was used to identify disease-linked TCR variants. The public reads were reanalyzed by TCRdb: fastp trimming at Q25, MiXCR alignment, in-frame beta chains only. A single entry per CDR3 protein holds the most common genes and DNA from its merged rows. The V and J calls were not made by the authors but by TCRdb's processing. This sample comprises approximately 550,000 distinct CDR3 sequences, about 13% of them detected only once. The ten largest clones add up to almost 7% of the sample.

Reading the germline V gene (reference sequence) gives CDR1 MNHEY and CDR2 SMNVEV. Its CDR3 holds 16 amino acids, cysteine through phenylalanine. CDR3 DNA only is kept here, 48 bases in frame from base 1. Deletion took 5 bases off V and 0 bases off J, with a span of 15 bases between the germline ends. This sample stems from a study of CD8 T cells in ankylosing spondylitis listed by TCRdb under 2017. About the study as a whole: The study profiled T cell receptor beta repertoires in healthy donors and ankylosing spondylitis patients to find disease-linked TCR variants. The full study cohort comprised around 25 ankylosing spondylitis patients and 85 to 120 healthy donors. Peripheral blood samples were taken, and synovial fluid was additionally collected from ankylosing spondylitis patients.

The research as a whole found: Some TCR beta motif variants had previously been reported in synovial fluid and blood of reactive arthritis patients, which suggested common disease-initiation mechanisms. The disease-linked clones showed a CD8+ phenotype and occurred at relatively low frequencies in peripheral blood. The disease-linked clones were reported as significantly enriched in matched synovial fluid samples from ankylosing spondylitis patients. Blood from ankylosing spondylitis patients appeared to be characterized by a TCR beta motif composed of under 10 highly homologous amino acid variants.

The receptor was derived from a male donor with ankylosing spondylitis. The sequencing input was blood, either unsorted or a sorted T cell fraction (not recorded which). This receptor chain uses TRBV27 and TRBJ2-3; no confident D gene assignment can be made. The CDR3 amino acid sequence is: CASSPTPRSSTDTQYF. The DNA sequence is as follows: TGTGCCAGCAGTCCGACGCCCAGATCTAGCACAGATACGCAGTATTTT.